The 9 T cell receptor beta chains given below trace back to one sample, sequenced in a study of beta chain features in type 1 diabetes. Reverse transcribing all isolated RNA meant expressed TCRB transcripts were sequenced. Profiled with immunoSEQ multiplex PCR; TCRdb holds only in-frame clones, not every one. The profile shows approximately 170,000 clones, less than 9.5% of them singletons. Sequenced sample: central memory CD4+ T cells from blood. These receptors originate from a woman aged 18 to 35 in good health.

J is TRBJ2-2 and V is TRBV20-1; possible D gene TRBD2, 5 bases. Germline V lookup: CDR1 DFQATT, CDR2 SNEGSKA (reference sequence). The V gene lost 5 bases and the J gene lost 8 bases, with 9 bases spanning the gap. The length of the CDR3 is 11 residues. The CDR3 region has the DNA TGCAGTGCTCGAGGCGGGGGGGAGCTGTTTTTT. Amino acids: CSARGGGELFF.

As for this clone: A much larger clone differs from this one at a single base, so this may be a read error. V usage is TRBV5-1 and J usage is TRBJ1-2, with 11 bases aligning to TRBD1. Germline V gene sequence: CDR1 SGHRS, CDR2 YFSETQ. The CDR3 has 13 residues. V was clipped by 4 bases and J by 6 bases; unmatched bases: 2. CDR3 sequence: CASSPDRGHGYTF. DNA for the CDR3: TGCGCCAGCAGCCCGGACAGGGGGCATGGCTACACCTTC. Combining the CDR3 with reference TRBV5-1 and TRBJ1-2 gives the whole variable domain KAGVTQTPRYLIKTRGQQVTLSCSPISGHRSVSWYQQTPGQGLQFLFEYFSETQRNKGNFPGRFSGRQFSNSRSEMNVSTLELGDSALYLCASSPDRGHGYTFGSGTRLTVV.

V is TRBV7-2 and J is TRBJ2-1, with 14 bases identical to TRBD2. The J segment lost 7 bases and the V segment lost 1 base, leaving 6 bases of the junction unmatched. CDR1 and CDR2 from the germline V gene are SGHTA and FQGNSA. The CDR3 runs to 17 residues. The CDR3 loop is CASSLGGTSGGNNEQFF. The DNA of the CDR3 is TGTGCCAGCAGCTTAGGAGGGACTAGCGGGGGAAATAATGAGCAGTTCTTC. The full variable domain, rest sourced from reference TRBV7-2 and TRBJ2-1, is GAGVSQSPSNKVTEKGKDVELRCDPISGHTALYWYRQSLGQGLEFLIYFQGNSAPDKSGLPSDRFSAERTGGSVSTLTIQRTQQEDSAVYLCASSLGGTSGGNNEQFFGPGTRLTVL.

This chain uses TRBV5-1 with TRBJ2-2, with D possibly matching TRBD1 (6 bases). The CDR3 has 16 residues. Trimming took 0 bases from V and 1 from J, leaving 10 bases between them. Germline V gene lookup returns CDR1 SGHRS and CDR2 YFSETQ. CDR3 in DNA: TGCGCCAGCAGCTTGGCCGAACAGGGGAACACCGGGGAGCTGTTTTTT. It specifies CASSLAEQGNTGELFF.

This sequence joins TRBV23-1 and TRBJ1-2, with TRBD1 matching 8 bases. TRBV23-1 is identified as an open reading frame with a role that is uncertain. The junction had 6 bases not matched to a gene; V was cut back by 8 bases and J by 7 bases. The CDR3 is made up of 12 amino acids. The CDR3 DNA sequence: TGCGCCAGCCAGGGGGCAGGGAGTGGCTACACCTTC. This sequence encodes CASQGAGSGYTF.

The table lists this clone with many counts. Distinct nucleotide sequences in the sample also encode this CDR3. DNA for the CDR3: TGTGCCAGCACCCTGGGACTAGCGAATGAGCAGTTCTTC. Translated: CASTLGLANEQFF. The rearrangement links TRBV7-9 to TRBJ2-1; the match to TRBD2 covers 10 bases. V gave up 7 bases and J gave up 7 bases; unmatched junction bases: 4. Germline V lookup: CDR1 SEHNR, CDR2 FQNEAQ (reference sequence). This CDR3 comprises 13 residues.

The sample holds a few counts of this clone. The V and J genes are TRBV4-2 and TRBJ1-1; D is unclear. Germline-derived CDR1 and CDR2 are LGHNA and YNFKEQ. CDR3 size: 15 residues. V dropped 0 bases and J dropped 2 bases, with 10 bases sitting between them. The chain's CDR3 is CASSQDFEINTEAFF. As DNA, the CDR3 is TGTGCCAGCAGCCAAGATTTCGAGATAAACACTGAAGCTTTCTTT.

The chain carries TRBV6-5 and TRBJ1-3; D is perhaps TRBD1 (5 bases). V was shortened by 0 bases and J by 3 bases, with 12 bases between the two germline ends. The CDR3 contains 16 residues. Germline V gene data show CDR1 as MNHEY and CDR2 as SVGAGI. The CDR3 protein is CASSYSTGDVGNTIYF. The CDR3 DNA follows: TGTGCCAGCAGTTACTCGACGGGGGACGTTGGAAACACCATATATTTT.

The V gene is TRBV7-2, the J gene TRBJ1-1; D uncertain. CDR1 SGHTA and CDR2 FQGNSA come from the germline V gene. V gave up 1 base and J gave up 5 bases, with 20 bases separating them. The CDR3 covers 17 residues. The DNA for the CDR3 is TGTGCCAGCAGCTTAGTGGGTTCTCGCGTCGGGAGGACTGAAGCTTTCTTT. Translating it yields CASSLVGSRVGRTEAFF.